This T cell receptor beta chain derives from a study of OX40 agonist ivuxolimab in advanced cancers. Study-level background: With ivuxolimab, an agonistic anti-OX40 (CD134) antibody, patients were treated. Regarding the study as a whole: At 0.1 to 3.0 mg/kg, clonal expansion of CD4+ and CD8+ blood T cells had occurred by week 6.

Germline V gene sequence: CDR1 MNHNS, CDR2 SASEGT. V lost 3 bases to trimming and J lost 7 bases; unmatched junction nucleotides: 8. The CDR3 is 16 amino acids. Generated by immunoSEQ multiplex PCR, the TCRdb table keeps only in-frame clones and is missing some. The table records 65,000 to 95,000 clones, roughly 91% of them present only once. As concerns this clone: The antigen is unknown.

The specimen was CD4+ or CD8+ T cells sorted from blood, collected in a trial of the OX40 agonist ivuxolimab. The sequence came from an adult with an advanced solid tumor such as melanoma, head and neck, liver or kidney cancer. The chain carries TRBV6-1 and TRBJ2-2, with TRBD2 matching 10 bases. CDR3 DNA: TGTGCCAGCAGTGACCAGATCGGACTAGCGGTCGGGGAGCTGTTTTTT. This sequence encodes CASSDQIGLAVGELFF.